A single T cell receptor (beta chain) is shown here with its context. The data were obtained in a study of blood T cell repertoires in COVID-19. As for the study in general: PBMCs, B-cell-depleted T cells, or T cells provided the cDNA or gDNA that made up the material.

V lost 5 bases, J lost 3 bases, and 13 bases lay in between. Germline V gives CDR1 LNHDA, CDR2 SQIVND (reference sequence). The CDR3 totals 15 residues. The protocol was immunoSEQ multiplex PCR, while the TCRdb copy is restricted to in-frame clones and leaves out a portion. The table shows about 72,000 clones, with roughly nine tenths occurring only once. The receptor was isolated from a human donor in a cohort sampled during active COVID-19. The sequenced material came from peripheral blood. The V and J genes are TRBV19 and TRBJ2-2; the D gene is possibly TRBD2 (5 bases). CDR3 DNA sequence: TGTGCCAGTAGTCCCCAAGCGGATCACACCGGGGAGCTGTTTTTT. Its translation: CASSPQADHTGELFF.